Below, one T cell receptor (beta chain) is given with its context. The CDR3 contains 15 residues. Per germline, CDR1 LNHNV and CDR2 YYDKDF (reference sequence). V lost 0 bases to trimming and J lost 0 bases, with 7 bases between them. Controls had normal endoscopy and no IBD diagnosis within a year. Repertoires were generated with immunoSEQ multiplex PCR, while TCRdb's copy carries only in-frame clones and drops some. The profile shows 45,000 to 75,000 clones, about 87% of them singletons. The sample originates from a study of pediatric ulcerative colitis. V usage is TRBV15 and J usage is TRBJ2-3, with D unclear. The TCR originated in a boy between 10 and 17 years old who was a control in a study of pediatric ulcerative colitis. Material: blood. CDR3 in amino acids: CATSRDRSSTDTQYF. CDR3 DNA: TGTGCCACCAGCAGAGATCGGAGTAGCACAGATACGCAGTATTTT.